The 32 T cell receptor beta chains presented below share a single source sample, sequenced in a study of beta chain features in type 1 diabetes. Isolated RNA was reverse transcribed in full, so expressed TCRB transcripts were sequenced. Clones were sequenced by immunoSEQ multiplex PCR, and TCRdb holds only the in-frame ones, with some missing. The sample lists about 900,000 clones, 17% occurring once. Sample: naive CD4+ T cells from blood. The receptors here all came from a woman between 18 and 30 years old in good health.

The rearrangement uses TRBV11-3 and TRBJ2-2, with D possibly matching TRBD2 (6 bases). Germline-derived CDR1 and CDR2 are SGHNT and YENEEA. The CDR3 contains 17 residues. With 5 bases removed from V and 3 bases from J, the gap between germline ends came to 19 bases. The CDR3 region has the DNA TGTGCCAGCAGCCCCGGGTGGGGGGAATATGACACCGGGGAGCTGTTTTTT. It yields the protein CASSPGWGEYDTGELFF.

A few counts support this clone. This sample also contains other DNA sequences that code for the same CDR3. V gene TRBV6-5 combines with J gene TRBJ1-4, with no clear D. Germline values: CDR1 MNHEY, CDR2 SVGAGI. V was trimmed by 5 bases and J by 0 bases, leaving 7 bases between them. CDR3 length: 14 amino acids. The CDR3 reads CASSPTATNEKLFF. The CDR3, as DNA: TGTGCCAGCAGTCCCACTGCAACTAATGAAAAACTGTTTTTT.

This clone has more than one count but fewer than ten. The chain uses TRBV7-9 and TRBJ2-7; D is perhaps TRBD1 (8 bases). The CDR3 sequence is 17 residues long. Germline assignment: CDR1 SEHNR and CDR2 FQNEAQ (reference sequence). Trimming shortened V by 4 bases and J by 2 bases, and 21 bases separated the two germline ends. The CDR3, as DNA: TGTGCCAGCAGCTCCTGGGGGGGGACAGGACTAACCTACGAGCAGTACTTC. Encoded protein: CASSSWGGTGLTYEQYF.

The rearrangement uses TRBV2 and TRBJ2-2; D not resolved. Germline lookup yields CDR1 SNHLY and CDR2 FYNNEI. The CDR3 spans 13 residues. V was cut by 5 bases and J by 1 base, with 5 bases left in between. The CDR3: CASSRRNTGELFF. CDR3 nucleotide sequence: TGTGCCAGCAGTCGTAGGAACACCGGGGAGCTGTTTTTT. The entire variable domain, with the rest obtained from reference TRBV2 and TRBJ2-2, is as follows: EPEVTQTPSHQVTQMGQEVILRCVPISNHLYFYWYRQILGQKVEFLVSFYNNEISEKSEIFDDQFSVERPDGSNFTLKIRSTKLEDSAMYFCASSRRNTGELFFGEGSRLTVL.

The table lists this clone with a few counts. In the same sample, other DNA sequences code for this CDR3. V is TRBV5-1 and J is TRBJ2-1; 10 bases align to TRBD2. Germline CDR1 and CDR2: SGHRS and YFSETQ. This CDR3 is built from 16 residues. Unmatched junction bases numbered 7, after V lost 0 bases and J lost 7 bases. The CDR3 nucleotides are TGCGCCAGCAGCTTGGAGGCTAGCGGGAGAGGTAATGAGCAGTTCTTC. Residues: CASSLEASGRGNEQFF.

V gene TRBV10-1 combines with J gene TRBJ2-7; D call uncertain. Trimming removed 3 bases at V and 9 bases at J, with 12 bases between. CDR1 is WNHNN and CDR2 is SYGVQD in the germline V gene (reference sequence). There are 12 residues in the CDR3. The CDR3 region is CASSEGGWVQYF. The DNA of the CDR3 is TGCGCCAGCAGTGAAGGCGGTTGGGTGCAGTACTTC.

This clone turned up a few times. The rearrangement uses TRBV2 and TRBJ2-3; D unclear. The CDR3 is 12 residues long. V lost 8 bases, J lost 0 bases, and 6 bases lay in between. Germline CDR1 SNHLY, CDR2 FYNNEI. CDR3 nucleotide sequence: TGTGCCAGCGGGGTAAGCACAGATACGCAGTATTTT. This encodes CASGVSTDTQYF.

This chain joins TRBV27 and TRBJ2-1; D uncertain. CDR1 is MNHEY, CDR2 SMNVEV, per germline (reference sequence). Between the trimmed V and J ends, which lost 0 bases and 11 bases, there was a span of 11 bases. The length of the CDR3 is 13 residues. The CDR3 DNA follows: TGTGCCAGCAGTTTATCGAGCAGCAAGCAGCAGTTCTTC. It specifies CASSLSSSKQQFF.

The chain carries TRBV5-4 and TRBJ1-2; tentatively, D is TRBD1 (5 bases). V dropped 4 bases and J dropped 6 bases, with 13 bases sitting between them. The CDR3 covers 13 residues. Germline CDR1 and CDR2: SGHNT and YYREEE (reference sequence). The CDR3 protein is CASSPGTAHGYTF. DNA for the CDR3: TGTGCCAGCAGCCCCGGGACGGCCCATGGCTACACCTTC.

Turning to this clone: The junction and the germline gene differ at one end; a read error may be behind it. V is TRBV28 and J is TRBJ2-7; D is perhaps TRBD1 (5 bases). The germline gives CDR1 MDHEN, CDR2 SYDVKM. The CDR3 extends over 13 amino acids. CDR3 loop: CASNLQESYEQYF. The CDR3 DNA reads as TGTGCCAGCAATTTACAGGAGTCCTACGAGCAGTACTTC.

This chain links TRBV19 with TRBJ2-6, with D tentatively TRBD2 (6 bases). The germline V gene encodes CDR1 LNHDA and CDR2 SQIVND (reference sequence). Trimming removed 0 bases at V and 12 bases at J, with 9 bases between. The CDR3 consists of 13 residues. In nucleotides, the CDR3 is TGTGCCAGTAGTATAGATCGGGGGTCCGTCCTGACTTTC. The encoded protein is CASSIDRGSVLTF.

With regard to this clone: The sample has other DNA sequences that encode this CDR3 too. The CDR3 is CSVTSRNEQFF. CDR3 DNA: TGCAGCGTGACTAGCCGCAATGAGCAGTTCTTC. The V and J genes are TRBV29-1 and TRBJ2-1; 7 nucleotides agree with TRBD2. Trimming removed 6 bases from V and 6 bases from J; junction bases left unmatched: 2. The CDR3 consists of 11 residues. The germline V gene has CDR1 SQVTM and CDR2 ANQGSEA.

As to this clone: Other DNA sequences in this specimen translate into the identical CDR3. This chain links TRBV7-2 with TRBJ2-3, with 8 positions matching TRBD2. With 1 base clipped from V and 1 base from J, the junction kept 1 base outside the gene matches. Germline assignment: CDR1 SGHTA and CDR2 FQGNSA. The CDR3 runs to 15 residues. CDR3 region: CASSLDGRGTDTQYF. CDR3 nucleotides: TGTGCCAGCAGCTTAGACGGGAGGGGCACAGATACGCAGTATTTT.

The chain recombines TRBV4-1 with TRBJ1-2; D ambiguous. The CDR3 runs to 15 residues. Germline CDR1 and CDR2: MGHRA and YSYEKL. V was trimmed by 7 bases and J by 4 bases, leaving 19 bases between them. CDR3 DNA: TGCGCCAGCACCTTTAAGAAGAACAGATTCTATGGCTACACCTTC. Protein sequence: CASTFKKNRFYGYTF.

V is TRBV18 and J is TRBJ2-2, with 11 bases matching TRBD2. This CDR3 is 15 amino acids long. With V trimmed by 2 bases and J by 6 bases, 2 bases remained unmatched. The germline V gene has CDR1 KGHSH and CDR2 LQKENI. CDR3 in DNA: TGTGCCAGCTCACCAGAACTAGCGGGAGCCGGGGAGCTGTTTTTT. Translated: CASSPELAGAGELFF.

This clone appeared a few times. CDR3 residues: CASSPIAGVRTGELFF. Here the CDR3 DNA reads TGTGCCAGCAGCCCTATAGCGGGAGTTCGCACCGGGGAGCTGTTTTTT. V gene TRBV4-2 combines with J gene TRBJ2-2; TRBD2 matches 9 bases. The V segment lost 4 bases and the J segment 4 bases; nucleotides outside the gene matches: 7. The CDR3 loop spans 16 amino acids. Looked up from germline, CDR1 is LGHNA and CDR2 is YNFKEQ.

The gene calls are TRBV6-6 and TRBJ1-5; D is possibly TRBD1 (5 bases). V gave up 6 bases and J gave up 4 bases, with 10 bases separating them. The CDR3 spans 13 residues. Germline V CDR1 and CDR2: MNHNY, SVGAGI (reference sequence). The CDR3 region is CASRDTGNQPQHF. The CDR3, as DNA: TGTGCCAGCAGGGACACGGGTAATCAGCCCCAGCATTTT.

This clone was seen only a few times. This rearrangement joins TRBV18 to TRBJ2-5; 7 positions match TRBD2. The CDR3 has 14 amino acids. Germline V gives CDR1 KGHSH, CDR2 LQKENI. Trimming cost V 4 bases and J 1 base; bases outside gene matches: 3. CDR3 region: CASSLGLGQETQYF. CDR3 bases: TGTGCCAGCTCACTCGGACTAGGCCAAGAGACCCAGTACTTC.

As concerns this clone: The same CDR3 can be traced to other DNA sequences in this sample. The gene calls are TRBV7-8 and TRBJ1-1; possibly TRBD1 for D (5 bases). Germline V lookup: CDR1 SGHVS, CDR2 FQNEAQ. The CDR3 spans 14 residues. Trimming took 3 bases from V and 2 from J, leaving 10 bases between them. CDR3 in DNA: TGTGCCAGCAGCTTGGTCCAGGGTAACACTGAAGCTTTCTTT. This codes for CASSLVQGNTEAFF.

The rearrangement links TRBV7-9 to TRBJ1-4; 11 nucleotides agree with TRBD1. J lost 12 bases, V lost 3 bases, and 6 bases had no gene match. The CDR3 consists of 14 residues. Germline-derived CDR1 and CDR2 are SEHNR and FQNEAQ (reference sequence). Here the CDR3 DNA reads TGTGCCAGCAGCTTGTCCGGGACAGGGGGTGAACTGTTTTTT. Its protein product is CASSLSGTGGELFF.

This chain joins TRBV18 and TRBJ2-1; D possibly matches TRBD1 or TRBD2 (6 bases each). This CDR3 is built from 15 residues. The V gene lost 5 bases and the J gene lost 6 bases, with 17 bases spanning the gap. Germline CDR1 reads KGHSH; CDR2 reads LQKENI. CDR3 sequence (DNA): TGTGCCAGCTCATCGGCCAAGGGGGAGGCCAATGAGCAGTTCTTC. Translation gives CASSSAKGEANEQFF.

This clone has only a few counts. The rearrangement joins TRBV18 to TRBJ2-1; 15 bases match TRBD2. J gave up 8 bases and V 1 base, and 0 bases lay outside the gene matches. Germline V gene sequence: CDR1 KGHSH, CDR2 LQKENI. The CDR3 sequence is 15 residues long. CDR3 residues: CASSPRTSGRDEQFF. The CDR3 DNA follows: TGTGCCAGCTCACCACGGACTAGCGGGAGGGATGAGCAGTTCTTC. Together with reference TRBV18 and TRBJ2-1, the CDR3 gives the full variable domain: NAGVMQNPRHLVRRRGQEARLRCSPMKGHSHVYWYRQLPEEGLKFMVYLQKENIIDESGMPKERFSAEFPKEGPSILRIQQVVRGDSAAYFCASSPRTSGRDEQFFGPGTRLTVL.

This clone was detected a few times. CDR3 sequence (DNA): TGTGCCACCAGGGCAGGGGGCGTCCACACAGATACGCAGTATTTT. It codes for CATRAGGVHTDTQYF. The chain combines TRBV15 with TRBJ2-3; TRBD1 agrees at 8 bases. The germline V gene has CDR1 LNHNV and CDR2 YYDKDF (reference sequence). The junction had 7 bases not matched to a gene; V was cut back by 6 bases and J by 2 bases. The CDR3 has 15 residues.

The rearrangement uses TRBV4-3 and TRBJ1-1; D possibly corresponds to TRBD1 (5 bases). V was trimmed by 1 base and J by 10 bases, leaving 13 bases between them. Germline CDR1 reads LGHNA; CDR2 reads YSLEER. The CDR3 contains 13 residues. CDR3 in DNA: TGCGCCAGCAGCCAAGGTCCCCGAGACAGAGCTTTCTTT. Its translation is CASSQGPRDRAFF.

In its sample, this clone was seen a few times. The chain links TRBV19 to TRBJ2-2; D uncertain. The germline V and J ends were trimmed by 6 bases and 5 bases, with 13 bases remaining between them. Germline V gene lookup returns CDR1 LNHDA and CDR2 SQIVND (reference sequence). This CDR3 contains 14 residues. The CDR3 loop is CASRGQLLTGELFF. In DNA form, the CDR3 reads TGTGCCAGTAGAGGTCAGCTTCTTACCGGGGAGCTGTTTTTT.

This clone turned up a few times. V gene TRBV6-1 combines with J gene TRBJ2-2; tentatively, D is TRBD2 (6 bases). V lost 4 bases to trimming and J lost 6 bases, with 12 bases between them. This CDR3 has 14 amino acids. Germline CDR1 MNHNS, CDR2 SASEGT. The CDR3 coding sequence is TGTGCCAGCAGTGCTGGAGGGGCGGCCGGGGAGCTGTTTTTT. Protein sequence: CASSAGGAAGELFF.

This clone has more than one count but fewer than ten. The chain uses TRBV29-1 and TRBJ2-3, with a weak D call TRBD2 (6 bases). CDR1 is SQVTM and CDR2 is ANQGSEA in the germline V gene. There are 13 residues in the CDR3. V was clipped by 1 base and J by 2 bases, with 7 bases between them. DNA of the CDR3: TGCAGCGTTGAAGCGGGAGTCACAGATACGCAGTATTTT. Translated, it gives CSVEAGVTDTQYF.

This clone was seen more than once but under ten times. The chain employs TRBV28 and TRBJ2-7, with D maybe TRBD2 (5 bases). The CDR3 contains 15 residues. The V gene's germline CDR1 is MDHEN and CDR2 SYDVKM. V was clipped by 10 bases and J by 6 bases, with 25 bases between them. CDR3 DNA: TGTGCCACCCAAGTTTTCGCGGGTAAAGCAAGCGAGCAGTACTTC. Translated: CATQVFAGKASEQYF.

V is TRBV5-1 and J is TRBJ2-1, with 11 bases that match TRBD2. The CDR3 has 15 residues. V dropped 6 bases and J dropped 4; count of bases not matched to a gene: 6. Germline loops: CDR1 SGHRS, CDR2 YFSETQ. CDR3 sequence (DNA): TGCGCCAGCATCCCGACTAGCGGGACATACAATGAGCAGTTCTTC. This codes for CASIPTSGTYNEQFF.

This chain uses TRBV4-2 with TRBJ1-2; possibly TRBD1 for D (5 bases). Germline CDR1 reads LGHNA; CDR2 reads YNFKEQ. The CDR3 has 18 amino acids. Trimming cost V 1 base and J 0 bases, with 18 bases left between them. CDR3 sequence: CASSQGQIAHLTNYGYTF. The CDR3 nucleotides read TGTGCCAGCAGCCAAGGACAGATTGCCCATCTTACTAACTATGGCTACACCTTC.

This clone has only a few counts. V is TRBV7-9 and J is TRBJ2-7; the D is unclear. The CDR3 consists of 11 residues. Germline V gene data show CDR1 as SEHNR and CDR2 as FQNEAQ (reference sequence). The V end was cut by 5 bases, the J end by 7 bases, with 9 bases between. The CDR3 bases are TGTGCCAGCAGCGGTGCCGGAGAGCAGTACTTC. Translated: CASSGAGEQYF.

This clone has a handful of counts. CDR3 in amino acids: CASSPLAGFTGELFF. DNA for the CDR3: TGCGCCAGCAGCCCCCTAGCGGGGTTCACCGGGGAGCTGTTTTTT. The chain recombines TRBV4-1 with TRBJ2-2; 9 bases align to TRBD2. The CDR3 runs to 15 residues. V was clipped by 4 bases and J by 4 bases; unmatched bases: 4. Germline lookup yields CDR1 MGHRA and CDR2 YSYEKL.